The sequence of this T cell receptor beta chain was determined in a study of cytomegalovirus exposure and HLA in healthy donors. Study results and caveats: The sole available immune exposure information was CMV serostatus.

Comments on this clone: Antigen unknown. The same CDR3 can be traced to other DNA sequences in this sample.

The study ran its PCR with 60 Vbeta and 13 Jbeta primers. The table came from immunoSEQ multiplex PCR; TCRdb's copy has only in-frame clones and leaves some out. The data contain about 100,000 clones, 60% to 70% of them singletons. This TCR derives from a man aged 25 to 45 in good health and CMV-seropositive. The sample was PBMCs.

The CDR3 loop reads CASSYSGGNTEAFF. The CDR3 coding sequence is TGTGCCAGCAGTTATTCGGGGGGGAACACTGAAGCTTTCTTT. The chain uses TRBV6-5 and TRBJ1-1; D perhaps matches TRBD1 (5 bases). V shed 3 bases and J shed 1 base, with 9 bases lying between them. This CDR3 is 14 amino acids long. Germline V CDR1 and CDR2: MNHEY, SVGAGI.